This note documents a single T cell receptor beta chain sequence. This clone may be a read error of a much larger clone one base away. MiXCR, applied by TCRdb to the 5' RACE reads, yields one record per CDR3 protein. The sample yields tens of thousands of distinct CDR3 sequences, over 4.5% seen once. Germline V gives CDR1 SGHRS, CDR2 YFSETQ. The CDR3 runs to 15 residues. This specimen comes from a study of early T cells in non-severe SARS-CoV-2 infection. The V and J genes are TRBV5-1 and TRBJ2-2; no definite D call. Sequencing was performed on whole blood. This TCR derives from an adult who was a healthcare worker with PCR-confirmed SARS-CoV-2 infection or an uninfected control (not recorded which). The CDR3 nucleotides read TGCGCCAGCAGATTGGCCACAACGAACACCGGGGAGCTGTTTTTT. Residues: CASRLATTNTGELFF. The whole variable domain, filled in from reference TRBV5-1 and TRBJ2-2, reads KAGVTQTPRYLIKTRGQQVTLSCSPISGHRSVSWYQQTPGQGLQFLFEYFSETQRNKGNFPGRFSGRQFSNSRSEMNVSTLELGDSALYLCASRLATTNTGELFFGEGSRLTVL.